Shown below are 25 T cell receptor beta chains from a single sample sequenced in a study of prognosis after radiotherapy for stage I lung cancer (dated by TCRdb to about 2021). The run used an Illumina HiSeq 3000. Two rounds of multiplex PCR were performed to amplify the TCR beta CDR3 region from genomic DNA. The first PCR round used primers specific to each TRBV and TRBJ gene, and the primer sequences were filed in Chinese patent CN105087789A. The public reads were reanalyzed by TCRdb: fastp trimming at Q25, MiXCR alignment, in-frame beta chains only. Duplicate CDR3 protein sequences are folded into a single record with the most common DNA and genes. Counted in this sample were approximately 13,000 distinct CDR3 sequences; roughly 49% of them appeared once. 38% of the sample belongs to the ten largest clones. The sample consisted of PBMCs, taken before or after stereotactic body radiation therapy (not recorded which). These receptors were taken from a donor aged 50 or older with non-small cell lung cancer.

This clonotype has only a few counts. The genes are TRBV14 and TRBJ2-7; 10 bases align to TRBD2. CDR3 length: 16 residues. Per the germline V gene, CDR1 is SGHDN and CDR2 is FVKESK. V shed 4 bases, J shed 1 base, and the junction held 7 bases outside the gene matches. The CDR3 nucleotides read TGTGCCAGCAGCCTCAGCGGGGGGGGGGGTTCCTACGAGCAGTACTTC. Protein product: CASSLSGGGGSYEQYF.

The chain carries TRBV5-1 and TRBJ2-1; the D gene is possibly TRBD2 (5 bases). The CDR3 extends over 16 amino acids. Germline V gene sequence: CDR1 SGHRS, CDR2 YFSETQ. Trimming took off 0 bases at V and 3 bases at J, with 13 bases between the two ends. The CDR3 here is CASSLASGLDYNEQFF. As DNA, the CDR3 is TGCGCCAGCAGCTTGGCCTCCGGACTGGACTACAATGAGCAGTTCTTC.

V is TRBV5-6 and J is TRBJ1-4; D is possibly TRBD1 (5 bases). Germline-derived CDR1 and CDR2 are SGHDT and YYEEEE. The CDR3 is 20 residues long. V gave up 0 bases and J gave up 0 bases, with 21 bases separating them. CDR3 sequence reads: CASSLDRQGPDFTTNEKLFF. The CDR3 DNA is TGTGCCAGCAGCTTGGATAGGCAGGGACCAGACTTTACAACTAATGAAAAACTGTTTTTT. The full variable domain, in which reference TRBV5-6 and TRBJ1-4 provide the parts outside the CDR3, is DAGVTQSPTHLIKTRGQQVTLRCSPKSGHDTVSWYQQALGQGPQFIFQYYEEEERQRGNFPDRFSGHQFPNYSSELNVNALLLGDSALYLCASSLDRQGPDFTTNEKLFFGSGTQLSVL.

This clonotype has just one count. An end of the junction differs from the germline gene, which may be a read error. V and J are TRBV6-2 or TRBV6-3 and TRBJ2-2; 10 nucleotides align to TRBD2. CDR3 length: 15 amino acids. Germline V gene lookup returns CDR1 MNHEY and CDR2 SVGEGT. The CDR3 region is CASRWSGGGTGELFF. In DNA form, the CDR3 reads TGTGCCAGCAGATGGAGCGGGGGGGGCACCGGTGAGCTGTTTTTT.

This clonotype was found many times. The chain recombines TRBV24-1 with TRBJ2-7; D is unclear. This CDR3 contains 16 residues. The germline V gene has CDR1 KGHDR and CDR2 SFDVKD. The germline V and J ends were trimmed by 9 bases and 6 bases, with 26 bases remaining between them. Here the CDR3 DNA reads TGTGCCACCCCCCCGCCGGCAGCTACTTTAACCCCCGAGCAGTACTTC. Amino acids: CATPPPAATLTPEQYF.

The CDR3 coding sequence is TGTGCCTGGAGGGGACGGGCGTTTGGGACCCAGTACTTC. Protein product: CAWRGRAFGTQYF. The chain links TRBV30 to TRBJ2-5; D is tentatively TRBD1 or TRBD2 (5 bases each). The CDR3 runs to 13 residues. Trimming took off 3 bases at V and 7 bases at J, with 15 bases between the two ends. The germline gives CDR1 GTSNPN, CDR2 SVGIG (reference sequence).

The CDR3 sequence: CASRTGTPATQYF. Here the CDR3 DNA reads TGTGCCAGCAGAACTGGGACTCCTGCTACGCAGTATTTT. The V gene is TRBV7-9, the J gene TRBJ2-3, with D possibly TRBD2 on 6 matching bases. This CDR3 spans 13 amino acids. Per germline, CDR1 SEHNR and CDR2 FQNEAQ (reference sequence). V gave up 6 bases and J gave up 8 bases, with 15 bases separating them.

The table lists this clonotype with a few counts. A single base is all that separates this from a far larger clone, so a read error is likely. The rearrangement links TRBV7-9 to TRBJ2-5; D is uncertain. The end of the DNA aligns better with TRBJ2-1, so the J call may be wrong. CDR1 and CDR2 from the germline V gene are SEHNR and FQNEAQ (reference sequence). This CDR3 is built from 12 residues. CDR3 protein: CASSRIRNEQFF. In nucleotides, the CDR3 is TGTGCCAGCAGCAGAATCCGGAATGAGCAGTTCTTC.

With regard to this clonotype: It differs at one base from a far larger clone, so likely a read error. J is TRBJ2-7 and V is TRBV11-3; 9 nucleotides agree with TRBD1. The J call is in doubt because the DNA end fits TRBJ2-1 better. The CDR3 sequence is 15 residues long. Germline V gene lookup returns CDR1 SGHNT and CDR2 YENEEA. This CDR3 is CASSDNRGLGGEQFF. DNA of the CDR3: TGTGCCAGCAGCGATAACAGGGGGCTAGGGGGCGAGCAGTTCTTC.

In this sample, this clonotype is medium-sized (0.01 to 0.1%). The chain combines TRBV19 with TRBJ2-7; TRBD1 aligns across 9 bases. V lost 5 bases to trimming and J lost 1 base; unmatched junction nucleotides: 6. Germline V gene lookup returns CDR1 LNHDA and CDR2 SQIVND (reference sequence). The CDR3 contains 15 residues. Written as DNA, the CDR3 is TGTGCCAGTAGTCCTGGGACAGGGCTGTCCTACGAGCAGTACTTC. It encodes CASSPGTGLSYEQYF.

This clonotype ranks as medium-sized (0.01 to 0.1%). The chain uses TRBV6-1 and TRBJ2-7; 7 nucleotides match TRBD1. The germline gives CDR1 MNHNS, CDR2 SASEGT. CDR3 length: 15 residues. V shed 6 bases and J 0 bases; nucleotides not matched to a gene: 8. The CDR3 nucleotides read TGTGCCAGCAGGGCAGGGACAGCTCACTCCTACGAGCAGTACTTC. Its translation: CASRAGTAHSYEQYF.

With regard to this clonotype: A read error is possible here, since a much larger clone lies one base away. The chain joins TRBV28 to TRBJ2-7, with 7 bases fitting TRBD1. The CDR3 runs to 15 residues. Germline CDR1 reads MDHEN; CDR2 reads SYDVKM. This CDR3 is CASSSPPTGSYEQHF. CDR3 DNA: TGTGCCAGCAGTTCCCCTCCGACAGGGAGCTACGAGCAGCACTTC.

This clonotype was recorded at least ten times. The chain carries TRBV3-1 and TRBJ2-6; no definite D call. From germline, CDR1 is LGHDT and CDR2 YNNKEL (reference sequence). The V end lost 5 bases, the J end lost 2 bases, and 1 base lay between the germline ends. The CDR3 sequence is 12 residues long. The CDR3, as DNA: TGTGCCAGCAGCACTGGGGCCAACGTCCTGACTTTC. This translates into CASSTGANVLTF.

A remark on this clonotype: Germline is not matched at one junction end, which may reflect a read error. The chain carries TRBV12-3 or TRBV12-4 and TRBJ1-2, with D hard to call. This CDR3 comprises 12 residues. CDR3 DNA: TGTACCAGCAGTTCCAGGACCTATGGCTACACCTTC. Its translation is CTSSSRTYGYTF.

The chain joins TRBV6-1 to TRBJ1-2; a possible D gene is TRBD1 (6 bases). This CDR3 comprises 18 residues. The V gene lost 7 bases and the J gene lost 3 bases, with 27 bases spanning the gap. Germline loops: CDR1 MNHNS, CDR2 SASEGT. The CDR3 is CASIRLPRTVVQDYGYTF. The CDR3 DNA reads TGTGCCAGCATCCGCCTCCCAAGGACAGTGGTACAGGACTATGGCTACACCTTC.

V gene TRBV30 combines with J gene TRBJ1-6; D is unclear. This CDR3 is 13 amino acids long. Germline V gives CDR1 GTSNPN, CDR2 SVGIG (reference sequence). Trimming shortened V by 1 base and J by 7 bases, and 8 bases separated the two germline ends. Written as DNA, the CDR3 is TGTGCCTGGAGTGGTTGGGGAAATTCACCCCTCCACTTT. It encodes CAWSGWGNSPLHF.

This clonotype was found many times. V usage is TRBV11-1 and J usage is TRBJ1-1; a possible D gene is TRBD1 (5 bases). There are 14 residues in the CDR3. Germline V lookup: CDR1 SGHAT, CDR2 FQDESV (reference sequence). V dropped 4 bases and J dropped 5 bases, with 14 bases sitting between them. The CDR3 loop reads CASSYVRGWTEAFF. The CDR3 nucleotides are TGTGCCAGCAGCTACGTGAGGGGCTGGACTGAAGCTTTCTTT.

The chain links TRBV5-1 to TRBJ1-2, with no clear D. V gave up 5 bases and J gave up 1 base, with 30 bases separating them. Germline V gene lookup returns CDR1 SGHRS and CDR2 YFSETQ. The CDR3 has 20 residues. The CDR3 reads CASRPRSAQSISFHNYGYTF. The CDR3 bases are TGCGCCAGCAGGCCCCGTTCAGCACAGTCGATCTCCTTTCATAACTATGGCTACACCTTC.

The chain has TRBV4-1 and TRBJ2-2, with no clear D. The CDR3 has 17 amino acids. V gave up 1 base and J gave up 4 bases, with 16 bases separating them. Germline V gene data show CDR1 as MGHRA and CDR2 as YSYEKL. Here the CDR3 DNA reads TGCGCCAGCAGCCAAGTAAATAGTCGCCGGGTCACCGGGGAGCTGTTTTTT. This encodes CASSQVNSRRVTGELFF.

The rearrangement joins TRBV9 to TRBJ2-7, with a possible D match to TRBD2 (5 bases). The V and J ends lost 1 base and 6 bases respectively, with 14 bases between them. The germline V gene has CDR1 SGDLS and CDR2 YYNGEE. The CDR3 has 14 residues. CDR3 protein: CASSVYAGVAEQYF. The CDR3 DNA reads as TGTGCCAGCAGCGTATACGCGGGTGTGGCCGAGCAGTACTTC.

There are many counts of this clonotype. V gene TRBV19 combines with J gene TRBJ2-6; D perhaps matches TRBD1 (5 bases). The ends were cut back, 1 base at V and 0 bases at J, with 10 bases in the middle. The CDR3 consists of 17 residues. Germline V gene data show CDR1 as LNHDA and CDR2 as SQIVND (reference sequence). The CDR3 sequence: CASSIGTGVSGANVLTF. CDR3 nucleotides: TGTGCCAGTAGTATAGGAACAGGAGTCTCTGGGGCCAACGTCCTGACTTTC.

This clonotype was detected many times. The rearrangement joins TRBV10-3 to TRBJ1-1; D may be TRBD1 (5 bases). The CDR3 runs 13 residues. Trimming shortened V by 0 bases and J by 4 bases, and 6 bases separated the two germline ends. Germline CDR1 reads ENHRY; CDR2 reads SYGVKD. The CDR3 nucleotides are TGTGCCATCAGTGAGTCGGGGGGCACTGAAGCTTTCTTT. Its protein product is CAISESGGTEAFF.

At least ten counts were recorded for this clonotype. With a much larger clone just one base away, this may be a read error. The V gene is TRBV6-1, the J gene TRBJ1-3; the D is unclear. The V gene lost 5 bases and the J gene lost 1 base, with 15 bases spanning the gap. This CDR3 is built from 16 residues. CDR1 MNHNS and CDR2 SASEGT come from the germline V gene. The CDR3 loop reads CASSKSGFMSGNTIYF. The DNA of the CDR3 is TGTGCCAGCAGTAAGTCCGGCTTCATGTCTGGAAACACCATATATTTT.

Points on this clonotype: A read error may be the cause here, since a much bigger clone is one base away. The chain carries TRBV16 and TRBJ2-3; no reliable D call. Germline V lookup: CDR1 KGHSY, CDR2 FQNENV. CDR3 length: 15 residues. Trimming took off 2 bases at V and 0 bases at J, with 9 bases between the two ends. CDR3 loop: CASSQLVSSTDTQYF. As DNA, the CDR3 is TGTGCCAGCAGCCAACTGGTATCGAGCACAGATACGCAGTATTTT.

By sample share, this clonotype is medium-sized. The chain couples TRBV11-1 to TRBJ2-3, with 7 bases lining up with TRBD2. The CDR3 spans 14 residues. V was clipped by 2 bases and J by 5 bases; unmatched bases: 4. Germline loops: CDR1 SGHAT, CDR2 FQDESV (reference sequence). The CDR3 region is CASSLREVVDTQYF. CDR3 DNA sequence: TGTGCCAGCAGCTTACGGGAGGTGGTAGATACGCAGTATTTT.